This paragraph reports one T cell receptor (beta chain). Its antigen is undetermined. This sample stems from a study of human T cells and chemical hapten exposure. Overall study: Weekly administration of diphenylcyclopropenone to the scalp of patients continued throughout the roughly 26-week study. Notes on the study in general: Positive correlation was observed between PT1 expanded TCR counts and patch test score. As the donors had alopecia, their immune response may differ from healthy people's.

As to time point: patch test 2, 6 weeks after DPC sensitization. Stated treatment: therapeutic diphenylcyclopropenone sensitization with weekly scalp DPC. TCRdb passed the RACE reads through MiXCR, listing each CDR3 protein once. The top ten hold approximately 1.9% of the sample, which has about 96,000 distinct CDR3 sequences, 9% to 9.5% seen once. J was trimmed by 5 bases and V by 3 bases; bases with no gene match: 5. Germline lookup yields CDR1 MDHEN and CDR2 SYDVKM. The CDR3 sequence is 15 residues long. The gene calls are TRBV28 and TRBJ2-1; 9 bases fit TRBD2. The clonotype comes from a woman aged 40 to 49 with alopecia areata. Some clones in this sample may be carry-over from other donors' samples. This sample comprised whole blood, obtained in connection with sensitization to the hapten diphenylcyclopropenone (DPC). The CDR3 loop reads CASSLFLAGNNEQFF. Here the CDR3 DNA reads TGTGCCAGCAGTTTGTTCCTAGCGGGGAACAATGAGCAGTTCTTC.